This is a list of T cell receptor beta chains from one sample in a study of OX40 agonist ivuxolimab in advanced cancers. The table came from immunoSEQ multiplex PCR; TCRdb's copy has only in-frame clones and leaves some out. The table records under 20,000 clones, approximately 90% of them present only once. The sample here was CD4+ or CD8+ T cells sorted from blood, taken in a trial of the OX40 agonist ivuxolimab. The receptors derive from an adult with an advanced solid tumor such as melanoma, head and neck, liver or kidney cancer. CDR3s include the opening cysteine and the closing phenylalanine or tryptophan. D genes are given only for firm matches. Where a row states a size, it is once, few, many or the class of an expanded clone; other rows omit it.

j_call | v_call | d_call | clone_size | cdr3_aa | cdr3_nt
TRBJ2-7 | TRBV15 | - | - | CATSDSPTKYEQYF | TGTGCCACTTCGGACAGCCCGACAAAGTACGAGCAGTACTTC
TRBJ2-7 | TRBV5-6 | - | - | CASSLVQADEQYF | TGTGCCAGCAGCTTGGTACAGGCAGACGAGCAGTACTTC
TRBJ2-3 | TRBV11-3 | - | - | CASSVQGRPDTQYF | TGTGCCAGCAGCGTTCAGGGGCGGCCAGATACGCAGTATTTT
TRBJ2-3 | TRBV4-1 | - | - | CASSPSQTRGTDTQYF | TGCGCCAGCAGCCCGTCTCAAACCCGGGGCACAGATACGCAGTATTTT
TRBJ2-3 | TRBV7-9 | TRBD1 | - | CASSSDRGELRDTQYF | TGTGCCAGCAGCTCTGACAGGGGGGAGTTAAGAGATACGCAGTATTTT
TRBJ1-1 | TRBV11-2 | - | once | CASSPGFVAFF | TGTGCCAGCAGCCCCGGGTTTGTAGCTTTCTTT
TRBJ2-5 | TRBV13 | TRBD1 | - | CASSFTGQGGETQYF | TGTGCCAGCAGCTTTACGGGACAGGGGGGAGAGACCCAGTACTTC
TRBJ2-7 | TRBV7-9 | TRBD2 | - | CASSWRLAGFYEQYF | TGTGCCAGCAGCTGGCGACTAGCGGGATTCTACGAGCAGTACTTC
TRBJ2-1 | TRBV27 | TRBD2 | once | CASSGGLAGYNEQFF | TGTGCCAGCAGTGGTGGACTAGCGGGGTACAATGAGCAGTTCTTC
TRBJ1-3 | TRBV9 | - | - | CASSVGTVGVGNTIYF | TGTGCCAGCAGCGTAGGGACTGTTGGAGTTGGAAACACCATATATTTT
TRBJ1-5 | TRBV21-1 | - | few | CASTWGSQSDQPQHF | TGTGCCAGCACCTGGGGGTCCCAATCCGATCAGCCCCAGCATTTT
TRBJ1-5 | TRBV28 | - | - | CASSQTGGQPQHF | TGTGCCAGCAGTCAGACGGGGGGGCAGCCCCAGCATTTT
TRBJ2-7 | TRBV27 | - | - | CASTQGGGPSYEQYF | TGTGCCAGCACCCAAGGGGGGGGTCCCTCCTACGAGCAGTACTTC
TRBJ1-1 | TRBV7-9 | - | - | CASSLGVPFTVAFF | TGTGCCAGCAGCTTAGGTGTTCCCTTCACTGTTGCTTTCTTT
TRBJ1-6 | TRBV27 | - | - | CASRTGGEYNSPLHF | TGTGCCAGCCGGACGGGAGGAGAGTATAATTCACCCCTCCACTTT
TRBJ2-4 | TRBV2 | - | once | CASRKEGGLAKNIQYF | TGTGCCAGCAGGAAAGAAGGGGGATTAGCCAAAAACATTCAGTACTTC
TRBJ2-1 | TRBV18 | TRBD1 | - | CASSPLKTGARNEQFF | TGTGCCAGCTCACCACTGAAGACAGGGGCTCGGAATGAGCAGTTCTTC
TRBJ2-7 | TRBV10-2 | TRBD1 | - | CASSEGQGGVDEQYF | TGCGCCAGCAGTGAGGGACAGGGAGGAGTCGACGAGCAGTACTTC
TRBJ2-5 | TRBV6-6 | - | - | CASSYRRGYETQYF | TGTGCCAGCAGTTACCGCCGGGGCTACGAGACCCAGTACTTC
TRBJ2-7 | TRBV6-1 | TRBD1 | once | CASSSLTGYEQYF | TGTGCCAGCAGTTCTCTGACAGGGTACGAGCAGTACTTC
TRBJ1-2 | TRBV29-1 | - | - | CSVEPAREGYTF | TGCAGCGTTGAGCCCGCCCGGGAGGGCTACACCTTC
TRBJ2-7 | TRBV7-9 | - | - | CASSPYYGQYF | TGTGCCAGCAGCCCCTACTACGGGCAGTACTTC
TRBJ2-7 | TRBV13 | TRBD2 | once | CASSLSGSGSYEQYF | TGTGCCAGCAGCTTAAGCGGGAGTGGTTCCTACGAGCAGTACTTC
TRBJ1-1 | TRBV4-1 | - | - | CASSRELGTEAFF | TGCGCCAGCAGCCGTGAATTGGGGACTGAAGCTTTCTTT
TRBJ2-5 | TRBV27 | - | - | CASSRGPGTQYF | TGTGCCAGCAGCCGGGGACCTGGGACCCAGTACTTC
TRBJ2-7 | TRBV6-6 | - | - | CASSYSLGPLTYEQYF | TGTGCCAGCAGTTACTCGTTAGGGCCCTTAACCTACGAGCAGTACTTC
TRBJ2-1 | TRBV7-6 | - | - | CASSSRGPPYNEQFF | TGTGCCAGCAGCTCAAGGGGCCCGCCCTACAATGAGCAGTTCTTC
TRBJ2-1 | TRBV19 | - | - | CASSLHPGREQFF | TGTGCCAGTTCGCTTCATCCGGGACGTGAGCAGTTCTTC
TRBJ2-1 | TRBV9 | TRBD1 | - | CASSPGTGGFGNEQFF | TGTGCCAGCAGCCCCGGGACAGGGGGCTTTGGCAATGAGCAGTTCTTC
TRBJ2-7 | TRBV5-1 | - | - | CASSFGSPEQYF | TGCGCCAGCAGCTTCGGGAGCCCCGAGCAGTACTTC
TRBJ2-7 | TRBV6-5 | TRBD1 | - | CASSVGTGLSYEQYF | TGTGCCAGCAGTGTGGGGACAGGGCTGTCCTACGAGCAGTACTTC
TRBJ2-7 | TRBV4-1 | - | - | CASSHSTRAYEQYF | TGCGCCAGCAGCCATAGCACCAGGGCCTACGAGCAGTACTTC
TRBJ1-2 | TRBV10-3 | - | - | CAISDSSGRHGYTF | TGTGCCATCAGTGACTCCAGCGGACGGCATGGCTACACCTTC
TRBJ2-1 | TRBV9 | - | - | CASSPPGRAGNEQFF | TGTGCCAGCAGCCCCCCGGGCAGGGCGGGGAATGAGCAGTTCTTC
TRBJ2-7 | TRBV6-6 | - | - | CASSYSGPYEQYF | TGTGCCAGCAGTTACAGCGGCCCCTACGAGCAGTACTTC
TRBJ1-5 | TRBV28 | - | medium-sized | CASQNRGNQPQHF | TGTGCCAGCCAAAACAGGGGCAATCAGCCCCAGCATTTT
TRBJ1-5 | TRBV28 | TRBD1 | - | CASSTPRTGDYSNQPQHF | TGTGCCAGCAGCACACCCCGGACAGGGGATTATAGCAATCAGCCCCAGCATTTT
TRBJ2-1 | TRBV27 | - | - | CASMEIGYNEQFF | TGTGCCAGCATGGAGATAGGGTACAATGAGCAGTTCTTC
TRBJ2-1 | TRBV7-9 | - | - | CASSPWDEQFF | TGTGCCAGCAGCCCGTGGGATGAGCAGTTCTTC
TRBJ1-5 | TRBV2 | TRBD1 | - | CASRGDRGNQPQHF | TGTGCCAGCAGGGGGGACAGGGGGAATCAGCCCCAGCATTTT
TRBJ2-6 | TRBV5-1 | TRBD1 | once | CASSLRTGGLFGANVLTF | TGCGCCAGCAGCTTAAGGACAGGGGGCCTATTTGGGGCCAACGTCCTGACTTTC
TRBJ2-1 | TRBV7-9 | - | - | CASSLGRSEQFF | TGTGCCAGCAGCTTAGGGAGGTCCGAGCAGTTCTTC
TRBJ1-2 | TRBV27 | - | - | CASFSREIGGYTF | TGTGCCAGCTTCTCTAGGGAAATCGGCGGCTACACCTTC